Shown below are 21 T cell receptor beta chains from a single sample sequenced in a study of graft-versus-host responses after intestinal transplantation listed by TCRdb under 2021. What these receptors recognize is not known. The library came from the immunoSEQ multiplex PCR assay. TCRdb re-hosts the immuneACCESS table, in-frame sequences only. Its copies lack some clones; in the studies checked, an unresolved V gene accounts for under half of them, and the cause for the rest is not known. The sample table lists 80,000 to 95,000 clones, approximately 94% of them with a count of one. The ten most abundant clones make up about 2% of the sample. What the time point label conveys for this sample: cells obtained before transplantation from donor or recipient. Source: unstimulated CD8+ T cells sorted from spleen or lymph node cells, taken before intestinal transplant. These receptors were collected from a human donor who received an intestinal transplant.

V is TRBV29-1 and J is TRBJ1-2, with a weak D call TRBD1 (6 bases). Trimming took 0 bases from V and 3 from J, leaving 20 bases between them. The CDR3 contains 17 residues. In germline, CDR1 is SQVTM, CDR2 ANQGSEA. The CDR3, as DNA: TGCAGCGTTGAAGACCCTCTAACAGGCGGGGGCTACTATGGCTACACCTTC. Its protein is CSVEDPLTGGGYYGYTF.

The V gene is TRBV5-6, the J gene TRBJ1-2; 7 nucleotides line up with TRBD1. This CDR3 is built from 13 residues. V dropped 4 bases and J dropped 4; count of bases not matched to a gene: 4. Germline CDR1 SGHDT, CDR2 YYEEEE. CDR3 nucleotides: TGTGCCAGCAGCACAGGGACAGTCTATGGCTACACCTTC. This gives the protein CASSTGTVYGYTF.

The sample holds one count of this clone. V gene TRBV15 combines with J gene TRBJ2-7; no clear D. Deletions cut 3 bases from V and 1 base from J, with 13 bases between. The V gene's germline CDR1 is LNHNV and CDR2 YYDKDF (reference sequence). There are 15 residues in the CDR3. The DNA for the CDR3 is TGTGCCACCAGCAGCAAAGGCAGGCTTTCCTACGAGCAGTACTTC. Amino acid sequence: CATSSKGRLSYEQYF.

The chain employs TRBV30 and TRBJ1-2; no clear D gene. CDR1 is GTSNPN, CDR2 SVGIG, per germline (reference sequence). V lost 2 bases and J lost 8, with 18 bases in between. The CDR3 is 14 amino acids. The CDR3: CAWSSSPRPGGYTF. In nucleotides, the CDR3 is TGTGCCTGGAGTTCCAGCCCCCGGCCGGGGGGCTACACCTTC.

The chain links TRBV4-1 to TRBJ2-7; no definite D call. The CDR3 runs to 14 residues. CDR1 is MGHRA and CDR2 is YSYEKL in the germline V gene. Deletions cut 0 bases from V and 5 bases from J, with 11 bases between. In DNA form, the CDR3 reads TGCGCCAGCAGCCAAGATGGGCAGTCCGACGAGCAGTACTTC. It codes for CASSQDGQSDEQYF.

This clone was observed once. V usage is TRBV30 and J usage is TRBJ1-1; TRBD1 might be the D (5 bases). This CDR3 is 14 amino acids long. Germline assignment: CDR1 GTSNPN and CDR2 SVGIG (reference sequence). The V and J ends lost 3 bases and 7 bases respectively, with 18 bases between them. Written as DNA, the CDR3 is TGTGCCTGGAGCGCGGGCGGGGCCGAGGATGAAGCTTTCTTT. This gives the protein CAWSAGGAEDEAFF.

The rearrangement uses TRBV4-1 and TRBJ2-7; no clear D. With 0 bases removed from V and 6 bases from J, the gap between germline ends came to 12 bases. The germline V gene has CDR1 MGHRA and CDR2 YSYEKL. The CDR3 totals 14 residues. The CDR3 sequence: CASSQDSSVVEQYF. The CDR3 region has the DNA TGCGCCAGCAGCCAAGATAGCAGTGTTGTCGAGCAGTACTTC.

The V and J genes are TRBV25-1 and TRBJ1-2; D perhaps matches TRBD1 (6 bases). Germline V gene lookup returns CDR1 MGHDK and CDR2 SYGVNS. CDR3 length: 11 residues. V lost 4 bases and J lost 7, with 7 bases in between. The CDR3 DNA sequence: TGTGCCAGCAGTGGAGGGGGTGGCTACACCTTC. As protein: CASSGGGGYTF.

The chain links TRBV29-1 to TRBJ1-1; unclear D gene. Trimming shortened V by 4 bases and J by 0 bases, and 9 bases separated the two germline ends. CDR3 length: 13 residues. The germline V gene has CDR1 SQVTM and CDR2 ANQGSEA. The CDR3 protein is CSVASGLNTEAFF. The CDR3 DNA follows: TGCAGCGTTGCTTCGGGGTTGAACACTGAAGCTTTCTTT.

The J gene is TRBJ1-6, the V gene TRBV4-3; D remains unclear. The CDR3 consists of 14 residues. CDR1 and CDR2 (germline): LGHNA, YSLEER. V was cut by 3 bases and J by 8 bases, with 11 bases left in between. CDR3 protein: CASSHGLADSPLHF. The CDR3 nucleotides read TGCGCCAGCAGCCACGGTTTGGCGGATTCACCCCTCCACTTT.

The chain has TRBV19 and TRBJ1-5; 8 bases line up with TRBD1. CDR3 length: 15 amino acids. J gave up 7 bases and V 5 bases, and 10 bases lay outside the gene matches. CDR1 is LNHDA and CDR2 is SQIVND in the germline V gene (reference sequence). CDR3 nucleotides: TGTGCCAGTAGTTTTGGGACAGGAAGTATGCAGCCCCAGCATTTT. It encodes CASSFGTGSMQPQHF.

The rearrangement uses TRBV18 and TRBJ2-3, with TRBD2 identical over 11 bases. This CDR3 is 15 amino acids long. The trim removed 3 bases at V and 6 bases at J, leaving 5 bases unmatched. Germline V CDR1 and CDR2: KGHSH, LQKENI. For the CDR3, the DNA is TGTGCCAGCTCACCTAGCGGGGGGGCCGAGGATACGCAGTATTTT. Residues: CASSPSGGAEDTQYF.

The chain combines TRBV7-2 with TRBJ1-1, with D tentatively TRBD1 (6 bases). Looked up from germline, CDR1 is SGHTA and CDR2 is FQGNSA. The CDR3 has 15 residues. Deletions cut 4 bases from V and 4 bases from J, with 16 bases between. The CDR3 DNA is TGTGCCAGCAGCTCCCGAGGGGGGGCGGTCACTGAAGCTTTCTTT. Translated: CASSSRGGAVTEAFF. The whole variable domain, remainder taken from reference TRBV7-2 and TRBJ1-1, is GAGVSQSPSNKVTEKGKDVELRCDPISGHTALYWYRQSLGQGLEFLIYFQGNSAPDKSGLPSDRFSAERTGGSVSTLTIQRTQQEDSAVYLCASSSRGGAVTEAFFGQGTRLTVV.

The chain joins TRBV15 to TRBJ1-1, with D tentatively TRBD1 (6 bases). Germline assignment: CDR1 LNHNV and CDR2 YYDKDF (reference sequence). V shed 5 bases and J shed 3 bases, with 10 bases lying between them. The CDR3 is made up of 13 amino acids. CDR3 loop: CATSSDSYTEAFF. The DNA for the CDR3 is TGTGCCACCAGCTCGGACAGCTACACTGAAGCTTTCTTT. Filled out from reference TRBV15 and TRBJ1-1, the complete variable domain reads DAMVIQNPRYQVTQFGKPVTLSCSQTLNHNVMYWYQQKSSQAPKLLFHYYDKDFNNEADTPDNFQSRRPNTSFCFLDIRSPGLGDTAMYLCATSSDSYTEAFFGQGTRLTVV.

This chain links TRBV6-5 with TRBJ2-7, with 9 bases matching TRBD1. J was trimmed by 2 bases and V by 6 bases; bases with no gene match: 2. The germline CDR1 and CDR2 sequences are MNHEY and SVGAGI. The CDR3 sequence is 13 residues long. Here the CDR3 reads CASRHRGPYEQYF. CDR3 nucleotides: TGTGCCAGCAGACACAGGGGGCCCTACGAGCAGTACTTC.

CDR3: CASKARQGLSQPQHF. The CDR3 DNA reads as TGTGCCAGCAAGGCTCGACAGGGGTTGAGTCAGCCCCAGCATTTT. The V and J genes are TRBV6-5 and TRBJ1-5, with 8 positions matching TRBD1. Germline V gives CDR1 MNHEY, CDR2 SVGAGI. CDR3 length: 15 amino acids. V dropped 7 bases and J dropped 6; count of bases not matched to a gene: 11.

This chain joins TRBV7-8 and TRBJ2-5; 7 nucleotides match TRBD1. Germline assignment: CDR1 SGHVS and CDR2 FQNEAQ. The CDR3 runs to 14 residues. The J segment lost 3 bases and the V segment lost 4 bases, leaving 5 bases of the junction unmatched. The DNA of the CDR3 is TGTGCCAGCAGCTATTGGACAGGCAAAGAGACCCAGTACTTC. Protein: CASSYWTGKETQYF.

This clone showed up just a few times. The chain uses TRBV6-6 and TRBJ1-1; the match to TRBD1 covers 7 bases. The CDR3 is 13 amino acids. V lost 4 bases, J lost 8 bases, and 7 bases stayed unmatched. Per germline, CDR1 MNHNY and CDR2 SVGAGI (reference sequence). CDR3 amino acids: CASSFTGQREAFF. As DNA, the CDR3 is TGTGCCAGCAGTTTCACGGGACAGAGAGAAGCTTTCTTT.

V and J are TRBV4-3 and TRBJ1-4; TRBD1 matches 7 bases. The V gene end was trimmed by 3 bases and the J gene end by 6 bases; junction bases not matched to a gene: 7. This CDR3 has 15 residues. The V gene's germline CDR1 is LGHNA and CDR2 YSLEER. This CDR3 reads CASSHARDSHEKLFF. CDR3 in DNA: TGCGCCAGCAGCCACGCCCGGGACAGTCATGAAAAACTGTTTTTT.

This clone was counted only a few times. The chain employs TRBV19 and TRBJ2-3; 11 positions match TRBD2. Germline CDR1 is LNHDA and CDR2 is SQIVND (reference sequence). This CDR3 has 16 residues. Germline trimming cut 5 bases from V and 2 bases from J; bases unmatched to any gene: 6. In DNA form, the CDR3 reads TGTGCCAGTAGTTTACTAGCGGGGGATACCACAGATACGCAGTATTTT. Translating it yields CASSLLAGDTTDTQYF.

The CDR3 loop reads CASSQDQRGTGELFF. In nucleotides, the CDR3 is TGCGCCAGCAGCCAAGATCAGCGGGGCACCGGGGAGCTGTTTTTT. The chain joins TRBV4-3 to TRBJ2-2; 7 bases map to TRBD2. CDR1 is LGHNA and CDR2 is YSLEER in the germline V gene. The junction had 2 bases not matched to a gene; V was cut back by 0 bases and J by 4 bases. The CDR3 runs to 15 residues.